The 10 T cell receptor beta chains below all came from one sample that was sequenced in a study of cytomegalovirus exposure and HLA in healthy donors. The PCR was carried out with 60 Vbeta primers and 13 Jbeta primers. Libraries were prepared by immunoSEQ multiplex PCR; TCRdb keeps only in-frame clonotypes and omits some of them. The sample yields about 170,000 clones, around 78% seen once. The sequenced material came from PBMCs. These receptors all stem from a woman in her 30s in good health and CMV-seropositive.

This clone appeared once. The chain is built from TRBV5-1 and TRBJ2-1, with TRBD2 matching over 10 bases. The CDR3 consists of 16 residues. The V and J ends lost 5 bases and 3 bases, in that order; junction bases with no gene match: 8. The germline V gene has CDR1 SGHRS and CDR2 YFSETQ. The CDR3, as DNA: TGCGCCAGCAGTAATGAGGAGCGGGGGGGCTACAATGAGCAGTTCTTC. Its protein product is CASSNEERGGYNEQFF.

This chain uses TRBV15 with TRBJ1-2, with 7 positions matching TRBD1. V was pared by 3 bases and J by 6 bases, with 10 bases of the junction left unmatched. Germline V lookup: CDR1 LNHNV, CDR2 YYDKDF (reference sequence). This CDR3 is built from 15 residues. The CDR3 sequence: CATSRATGQPDGYTF. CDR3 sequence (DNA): TGTGCCACCAGCAGGGCAACGGGACAGCCTGATGGCTACACCTTC.

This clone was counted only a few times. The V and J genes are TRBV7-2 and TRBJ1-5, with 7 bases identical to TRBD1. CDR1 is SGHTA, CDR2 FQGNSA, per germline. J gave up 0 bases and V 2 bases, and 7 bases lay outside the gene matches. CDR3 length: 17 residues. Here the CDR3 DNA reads TGTGCCAGCAGCTTATGGGCAGGGGGAAATAGCAATCAGCCCCAGCATTTT. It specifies CASSLWAGGNSNQPQHF.

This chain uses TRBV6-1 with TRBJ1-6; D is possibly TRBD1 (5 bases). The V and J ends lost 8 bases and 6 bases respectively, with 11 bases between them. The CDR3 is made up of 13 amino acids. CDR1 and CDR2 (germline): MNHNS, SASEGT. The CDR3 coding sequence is TGTGCCAGCGGGGCCAGCTTTAATTCACCCCTCCACTTT. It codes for CASGASFNSPLHF.

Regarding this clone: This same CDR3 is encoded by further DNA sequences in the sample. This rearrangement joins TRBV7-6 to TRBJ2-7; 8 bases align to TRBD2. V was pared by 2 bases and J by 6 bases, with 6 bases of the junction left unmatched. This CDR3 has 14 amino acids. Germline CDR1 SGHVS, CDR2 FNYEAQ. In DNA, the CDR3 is TGTGCCAGCAGCTTAAGGTCCCTAGCGGGCGAGCAGTACTTC. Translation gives CASSLRSLAGEQYF. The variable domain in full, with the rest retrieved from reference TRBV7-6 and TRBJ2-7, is GAGVSQSPRYKVTKRGQDVALRCDPISGHVSLYWYRQALGQGPEFLTYFNYEAQQDKSGLPNDRFSAERPEGSISTLTIQRTEQRDSAMYRCASSLRSLAGEQYFGPGTRLTVT.

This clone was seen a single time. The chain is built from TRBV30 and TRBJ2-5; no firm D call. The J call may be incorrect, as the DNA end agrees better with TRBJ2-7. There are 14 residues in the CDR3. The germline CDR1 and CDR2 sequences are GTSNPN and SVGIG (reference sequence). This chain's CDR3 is CAWSVLIGGYEQYF. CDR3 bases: TGTGCCTGGAGTGTACTTATCGGCGGCTACGAGCAGTACTTC.

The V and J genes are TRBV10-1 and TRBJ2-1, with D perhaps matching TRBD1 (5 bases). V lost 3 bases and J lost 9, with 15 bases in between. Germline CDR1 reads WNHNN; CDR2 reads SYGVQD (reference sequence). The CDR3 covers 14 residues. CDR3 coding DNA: TGCGCCAGCAGTGAAGGAAGTTTTCAGGGTGAGCAGTTCTTC. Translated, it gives CASSEGSFQGEQFF.

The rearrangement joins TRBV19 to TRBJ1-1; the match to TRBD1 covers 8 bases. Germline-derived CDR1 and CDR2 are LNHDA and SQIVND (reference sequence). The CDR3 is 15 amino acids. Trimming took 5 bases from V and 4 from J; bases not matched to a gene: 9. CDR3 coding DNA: TGTGCCAGTAGTCGGACAGGGTCTTGGGGCACTGAAGCTTTCTTT. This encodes CASSRTGSWGTEAFF. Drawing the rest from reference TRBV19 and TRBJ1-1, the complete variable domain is DGGITQSPKYLFRKEGQNVTLSCEQNLNHDAMYWYRQDPGQGLRLIYYSQIVNDFQKGDIAEGYSVSREKKESFPLTVTSAQKNPTAFYLCASSRTGSWGTEAFFGQGTRLTVV.

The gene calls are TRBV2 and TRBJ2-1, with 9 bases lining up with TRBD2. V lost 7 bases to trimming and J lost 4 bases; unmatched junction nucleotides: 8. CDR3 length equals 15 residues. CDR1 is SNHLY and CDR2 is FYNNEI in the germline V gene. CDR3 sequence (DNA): TGTGCCAGCACCCCCCAGCGGGAGGTGTACAATGAGCAGTTCTTC. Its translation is CASTPQREVYNEQFF.

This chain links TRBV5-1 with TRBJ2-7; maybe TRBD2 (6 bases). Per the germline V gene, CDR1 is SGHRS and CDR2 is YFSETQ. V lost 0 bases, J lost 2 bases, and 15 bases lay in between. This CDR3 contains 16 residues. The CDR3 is CASSLAAGPNTYEQYF. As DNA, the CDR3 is TGCGCCAGCAGCTTGGCGGCGGGGCCTAATACCTACGAGCAGTACTTC.